A single sample is the source of the 7 T cell receptor beta chains below, sequenced in a study of blood T cell repertoires in COVID-19. Repertoires were generated with immunoSEQ multiplex PCR, while TCRdb's copy carries only in-frame clones and drops some. The sample lists over 55,000 clones, approximately 80% occurring once. The sequenced sample consisted of peripheral blood. The source of these receptors is a man aged 50 to 60 with COVID-19, enrolled during active disease.

The chain combines TRBV28 with TRBJ2-1, with 10 bases identical to TRBD2. Unmatched junction bases numbered 7, after V lost 5 bases and J lost 6 bases. The CDR3 totals 15 residues. The germline V gene encodes CDR1 MDHEN and CDR2 SYDVKM. CDR3: CASSPGLAAGNEQFF. The DNA for the CDR3 is TGTGCCAGCAGTCCCGGACTAGCGGCGGGCAATGAGCAGTTCTTC.

The rearrangement joins TRBV9 to TRBJ2-1; D perhaps matches TRBD2 (5 bases). Per germline, CDR1 SGDLS and CDR2 YYNGEE. CDR3 size: 14 residues. V was clipped by 3 bases and J by 7 bases, with 14 bases between them. The CDR3 DNA sequence: TGTGCCAGCAGCGCCCGGACGGAGGAAAATGAGCAGTTCTTC. Translation gives CASSARTEENEQFF.

The chain combines TRBV6-1 with TRBJ1-5; D is unclear. This CDR3 is built from 11 residues. Germline V lookup: CDR1 MNHNS, CDR2 SASEGT. Trimming cost V 3 bases and J 9 bases, with 6 bases left between them. The CDR3 here is CASSESRPQHF. Written as DNA, the CDR3 is TGTGCCAGCAGTGAGTCGAGGCCCCAGCATTTT.

The chain has TRBV9 and TRBJ1-5; D is perhaps TRBD1 (6 bases). CDR1 and CDR2 (germline): SGDLS, YYNGEE. This CDR3 has 15 residues. The V and J ends lost 0 bases and 5 bases respectively, with 12 bases between them. CDR3 in amino acids: CASSVGGRPHQPQHF. CDR3 nucleotide sequence: TGTGCCAGCAGCGTAGGGGGGCGCCCCCATCAGCCCCAGCATTTT.

This rearrangement joins TRBV2 to TRBJ2-7; possibly TRBD2 for D (6 bases). The germline V gene has CDR1 SNHLY and CDR2 FYNNEI. The CDR3 extends over 16 amino acids. The V and J ends lost 8 bases and 2 bases respectively, with 22 bases between them. This CDR3 is CASGRFSGTEPYEQYF. CDR3 DNA sequence: TGTGCCAGCGGGCGATTTAGCGGCACGGAACCCTACGAGCAGTACTTC. The whole variable domain, remainder taken from reference TRBV2 and TRBJ2-7, is EPEVTQTPSHQVTQMGQEVILRCVPISNHLYFYWYRQILGQKVEFLVSFYNNEISEKSEIFDDQFSVERPDGSNFTLKIRSTKLEDSAMYFCASGRFSGTEPYEQYFGPGTRLTVT.

This chain uses TRBV9 with TRBJ1-2; 8 nucleotides agree with TRBD1. J was trimmed by 8 bases and V by 2 bases; bases with no gene match: 5. This CDR3 is built from 13 residues. The V gene's germline CDR1 is SGDLS and CDR2 YYNGEE. The CDR3 protein is CASSVLSGGGYTF. In nucleotides, the CDR3 is TGTGCCAGCAGCGTCCTCTCAGGGGGCGGCTACACCTTC.

This clone was detected only a few times. The rearrangement links TRBV4-1 to TRBJ2-5; 7 bases fit TRBD2. The germline CDR1 and CDR2 sequences are MGHRA and YSYEKL. Germline trimming cut 4 bases from V and 5 bases from J; bases unmatched to any gene: 16. The CDR3 consists of 17 residues. CDR3 coding DNA: TGCGCCAGCAGCCCAGGGCGCGGACTGGCGGGAGCGGAGACCCAGTACTTC. It specifies CASSPGRGLAGAETQYF.